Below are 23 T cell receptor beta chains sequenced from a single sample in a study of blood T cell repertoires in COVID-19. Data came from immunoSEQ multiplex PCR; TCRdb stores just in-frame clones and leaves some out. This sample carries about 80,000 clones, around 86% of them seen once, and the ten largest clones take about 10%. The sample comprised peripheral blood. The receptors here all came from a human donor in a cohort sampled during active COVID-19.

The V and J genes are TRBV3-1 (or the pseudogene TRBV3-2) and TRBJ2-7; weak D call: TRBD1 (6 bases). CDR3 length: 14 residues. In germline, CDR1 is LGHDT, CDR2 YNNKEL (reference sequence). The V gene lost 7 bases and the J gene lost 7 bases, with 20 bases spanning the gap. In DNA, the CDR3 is TGTGCCAGCACCTCGACAGGCAACCTGGGTGAGCAGTACTTC. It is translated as CASTSTGNLGEQYF.

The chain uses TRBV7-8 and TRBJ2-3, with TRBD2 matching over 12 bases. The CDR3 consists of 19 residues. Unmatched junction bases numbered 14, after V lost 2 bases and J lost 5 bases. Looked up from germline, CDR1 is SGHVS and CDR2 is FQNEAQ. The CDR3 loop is CASSLWGRTSGRRGDTQYF. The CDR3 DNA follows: TGTGCCAGCAGCTTATGGGGGCGAACTAGCGGGAGGCGGGGAGATACGCAGTATTTT.

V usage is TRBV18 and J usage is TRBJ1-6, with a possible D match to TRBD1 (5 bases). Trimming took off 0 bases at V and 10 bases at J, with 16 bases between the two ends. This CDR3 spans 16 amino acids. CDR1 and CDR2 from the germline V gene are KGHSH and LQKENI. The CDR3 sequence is CASSPPSGLSGSPLHF. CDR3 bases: TGTGCCAGCTCACCACCGTCAGGGCTCTCCGGGTCACCCCTCCACTTT.

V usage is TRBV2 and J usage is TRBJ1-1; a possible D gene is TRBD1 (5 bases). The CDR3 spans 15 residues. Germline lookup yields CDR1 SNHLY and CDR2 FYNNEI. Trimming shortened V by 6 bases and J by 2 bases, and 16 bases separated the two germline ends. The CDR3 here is CASRLQGSGNTEAFF. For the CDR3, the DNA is TGTGCCAGCAGACTTCAGGGTTCAGGAAACACTGAAGCTTTCTTT. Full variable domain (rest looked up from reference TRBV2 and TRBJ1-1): EPEVTQTPSHQVTQMGQEVILRCVPISNHLYFYWYRQILGQKVEFLVSFYNNEISEKSEIFDDQFSVERPDGSNFTLKIRSTKLEDSAMYFCASRLQGSGNTEAFFGQGTRLTVV.

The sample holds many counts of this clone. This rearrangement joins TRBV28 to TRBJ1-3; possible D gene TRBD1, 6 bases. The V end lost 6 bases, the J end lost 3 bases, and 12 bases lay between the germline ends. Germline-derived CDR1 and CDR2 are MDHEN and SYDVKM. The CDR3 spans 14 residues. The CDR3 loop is CASRTTGFGNTIYF. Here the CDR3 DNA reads TGTGCCAGCAGAACCACAGGGTTTGGAAACACCATATATTTT.

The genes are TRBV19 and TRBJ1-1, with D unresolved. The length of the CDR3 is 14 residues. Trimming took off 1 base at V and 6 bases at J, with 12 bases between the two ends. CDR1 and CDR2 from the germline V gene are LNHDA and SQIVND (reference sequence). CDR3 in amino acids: CASSIVLMGAEAFF. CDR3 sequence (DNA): TGTGCCAGTAGTATAGTCTTGATGGGCGCTGAAGCTTTCTTT.

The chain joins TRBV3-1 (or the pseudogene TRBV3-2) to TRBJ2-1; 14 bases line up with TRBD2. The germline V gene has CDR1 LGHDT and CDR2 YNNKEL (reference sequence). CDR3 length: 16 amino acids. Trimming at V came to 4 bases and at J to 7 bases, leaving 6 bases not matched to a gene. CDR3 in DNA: TGTGCCAGCAGCCGAGCCGGGACTAGCGGGGGAAATGAGCAGTTCTTC. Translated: CASSRAGTSGGNEQFF.

The CDR3 reads CATYRAYGYTF. The DNA of the CDR3 is TGTGCCACCTACAGGGCCTATGGCTACACCTTC. The chain is built from TRBV28 and TRBJ1-2; TRBD1 is a possible D gene (6 bases). This CDR3 spans 11 amino acids. The germline V and J ends were trimmed by 10 bases and 4 bases, with 10 bases remaining between them. Germline CDR1 and CDR2: MDHEN and SYDVKM.

DNA for the CDR3: TGCGCCAGCAGCCTAACCGCTACAGGACTAGCGGGAGAATTGTACGAGCAGTACTTC. This sequence encodes CASSLTATGLAGELYEQYF. The chain is built from TRBV5-1 and TRBJ2-7; TRBD2 matches at 13 bases. V trimming: 4 bases; J trimming: 4 bases; junction bases outside the gene matches: 17. The CDR3 runs 19 residues. In germline, CDR1 is SGHRS, CDR2 YFSETQ. The variable domain in full, with the rest retrieved from reference TRBV5-1 and TRBJ2-7, is KAGVTQTPRYLIKTRGQQVTLSCSPISGHRSVSWYQQTPGQGLQFLFEYFSETQRNKGNFPGRFSGRQFSNSRSEMNVSTLELGDSALYLCASSLTATGLAGELYEQYFGPGTRLTVT.

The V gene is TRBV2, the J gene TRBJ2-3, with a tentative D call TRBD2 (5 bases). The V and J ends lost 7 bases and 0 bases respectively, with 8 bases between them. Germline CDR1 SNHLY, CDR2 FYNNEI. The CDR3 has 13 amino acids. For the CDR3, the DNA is TGTGCCAGCAAGCGGAGTAGCACAGATACGCAGTATTTT. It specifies CASKRSSTDTQYF.

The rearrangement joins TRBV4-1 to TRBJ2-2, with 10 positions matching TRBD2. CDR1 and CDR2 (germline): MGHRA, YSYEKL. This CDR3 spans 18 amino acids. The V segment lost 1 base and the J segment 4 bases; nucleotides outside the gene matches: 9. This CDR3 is CASSQGGLAGVGTGELFF. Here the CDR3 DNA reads TGCGCCAGCAGCCAAGGTGGCCTAGCGGGGGTGGGCACCGGGGAGCTGTTTTTT.

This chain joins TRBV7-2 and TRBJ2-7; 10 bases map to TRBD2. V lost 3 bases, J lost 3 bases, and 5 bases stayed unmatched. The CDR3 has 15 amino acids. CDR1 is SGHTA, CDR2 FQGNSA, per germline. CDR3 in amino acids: CASSFDTSGNYEQYF. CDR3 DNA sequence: TGTGCCAGCAGCTTTGACACTAGCGGGAACTACGAGCAGTACTTC.

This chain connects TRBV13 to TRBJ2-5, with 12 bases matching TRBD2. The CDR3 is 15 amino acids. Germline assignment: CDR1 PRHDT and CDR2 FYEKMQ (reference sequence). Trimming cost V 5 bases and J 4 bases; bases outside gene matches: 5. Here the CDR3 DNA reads TGTGCCAGCAGCGAACTAGCGGGGGGACCAGAGACCCAGTACTTC. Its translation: CASSELAGGPETQYF.

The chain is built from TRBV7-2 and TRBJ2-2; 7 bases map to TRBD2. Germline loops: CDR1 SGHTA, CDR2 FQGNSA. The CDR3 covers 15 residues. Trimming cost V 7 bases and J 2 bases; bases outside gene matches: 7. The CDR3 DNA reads TGTGCCAGCACTGTGGGGAGGGCTAACACCGGGGAGCTGTTTTTT. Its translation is CASTVGRANTGELFF.

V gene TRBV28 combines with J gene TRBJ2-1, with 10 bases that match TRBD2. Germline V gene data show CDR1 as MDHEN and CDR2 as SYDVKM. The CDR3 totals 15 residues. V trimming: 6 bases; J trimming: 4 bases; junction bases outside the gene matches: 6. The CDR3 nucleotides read TGTGCCAGCAGGCGTAGCGGGGGGTCTTACAATGAGCAGTTCTTC. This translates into CASRRSGGSYNEQFF.

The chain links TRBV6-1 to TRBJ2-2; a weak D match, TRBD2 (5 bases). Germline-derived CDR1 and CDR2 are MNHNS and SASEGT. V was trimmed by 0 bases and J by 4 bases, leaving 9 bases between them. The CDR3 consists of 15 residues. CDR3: CASSEAGRGTGELFF. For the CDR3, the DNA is TGTGCCAGCAGTGAAGCAGGGAGAGGCACCGGGGAGCTGTTTTTT.

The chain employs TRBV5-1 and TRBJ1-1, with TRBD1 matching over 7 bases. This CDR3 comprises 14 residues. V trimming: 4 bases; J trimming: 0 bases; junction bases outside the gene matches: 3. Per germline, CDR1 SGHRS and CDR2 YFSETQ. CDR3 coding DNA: TGCGCCAGCAGCGGTACAGGGGTGAACACTGAAGCTTTCTTT. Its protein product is CASSGTGVNTEAFF. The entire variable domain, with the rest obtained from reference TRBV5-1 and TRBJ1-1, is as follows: KAGVTQTPRYLIKTRGQQVTLSCSPISGHRSVSWYQQTPGQGLQFLFEYFSETQRNKGNFPGRFSGRQFSNSRSEMNVSTLELGDSALYLCASSGTGVNTEAFFGQGTRLTVV.

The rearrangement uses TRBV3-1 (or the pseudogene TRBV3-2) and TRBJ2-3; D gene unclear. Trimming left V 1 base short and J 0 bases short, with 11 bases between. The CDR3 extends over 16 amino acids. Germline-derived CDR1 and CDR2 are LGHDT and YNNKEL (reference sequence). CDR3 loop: CASSQGPSSSTDTQYF. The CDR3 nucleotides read TGTGCCAGCAGCCAAGGGCCAAGTTCTAGCACAGATACGCAGTATTTT.

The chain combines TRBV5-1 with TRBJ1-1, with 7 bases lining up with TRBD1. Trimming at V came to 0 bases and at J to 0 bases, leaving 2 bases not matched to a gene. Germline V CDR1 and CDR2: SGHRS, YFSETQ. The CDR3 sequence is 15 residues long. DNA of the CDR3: TGCGCCAGCAGCTTGGTACAGGGGTTGAACACTGAAGCTTTCTTT. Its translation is CASSLVQGLNTEAFF.

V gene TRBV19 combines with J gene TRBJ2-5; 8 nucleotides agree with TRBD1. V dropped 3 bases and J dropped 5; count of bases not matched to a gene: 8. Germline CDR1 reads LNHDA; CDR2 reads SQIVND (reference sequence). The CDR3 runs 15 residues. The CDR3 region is CASSIPGTGEETQYF. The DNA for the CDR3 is TGTGCCAGTAGTATTCCCGGGACAGGCGAGGAGACCCAGTACTTC.

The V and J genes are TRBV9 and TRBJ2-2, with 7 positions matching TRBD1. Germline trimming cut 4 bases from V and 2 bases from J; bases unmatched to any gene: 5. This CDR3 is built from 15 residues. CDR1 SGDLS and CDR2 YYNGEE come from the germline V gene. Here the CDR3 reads CASSRGQVNTGELFF. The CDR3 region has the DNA TGTGCCAGCAGCCGAGGACAGGTTAACACCGGGGAGCTGTTTTTT.

The CDR3 DNA is TGTGCCAGCAGCTTGGCAGGGGGCAATTCACCCCTCCACTTT. Protein sequence: CASSLAGGNSPLHF. The chain joins TRBV5-5 to TRBJ1-6, with 8 bases aligning to TRBD1. Germline CDR1 reads SGHKS; CDR2 reads YYEKEE (reference sequence). CDR3 length equals 14 residues. V lost 0 bases and J lost 7; bases outside the gene matches: 0.

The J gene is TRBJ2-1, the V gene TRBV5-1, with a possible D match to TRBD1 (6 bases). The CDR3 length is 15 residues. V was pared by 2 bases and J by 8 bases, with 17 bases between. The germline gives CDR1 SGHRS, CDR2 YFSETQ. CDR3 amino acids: CASSLRGTAGYEQFF. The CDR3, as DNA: TGCGCCAGCAGCTTAAGGGGGACGGCAGGGTATGAGCAGTTCTTC.